Each of the 11 T cell receptor beta chains below was sequenced from the same sample in a study of T cell responses to AZD1222 COVID-19 vaccine. TCRdb keeps only in-frame clones here, not all; method: immunoSEQ multiplex PCR. The sample gives 40,000 to 55,000 clones, roughly 80% of which show up once; around 3.6% is in the top ten. The sequenced sample was peripheral blood, obtained on day 0 of AZD1222 vaccination. These receptors all stem from an adult in good health.

The rearrangement links TRBV27 to TRBJ2-3; a weak D match, TRBD1 (5 bases). V lost 3 bases and J lost 1, with 11 bases in between. Germline V gives CDR1 MNHEY, CDR2 SMNVEV (reference sequence). CDR3 length equals 15 residues. CDR3 region: CASSFDGRGTDTQYF. Written as DNA, the CDR3 is TGTGCCAGCAGTTTTGATGGCAGGGGCACAGATACGCAGTATTTT.

This clone has a single count. The gene calls are TRBV3-1 (or the pseudogene TRBV3-2) and TRBJ1-3; TRBD1 agrees at 7 bases. This CDR3 is built from 17 residues. Germline trimming cut 1 base from V and 3 bases from J; bases unmatched to any gene: 9. Germline V CDR1 and CDR2: LGHDT, YNNKEL (reference sequence). The CDR3 sequence is CASSQGWTGMIGNTIYF. DNA of the CDR3: TGTGCCAGCAGCCAAGGGTGGACAGGAATGATTGGAAACACCATATATTTT.

CDR3 coding DNA: TGTGCCAGCAGCCAGCTCCAGGGGGCGAGCTACACCTTC. Translating gives CASSQLQGASYTF. This chain connects TRBV3-1 (or the pseudogene TRBV3-2) to TRBJ1-2; 8 nucleotides agree with TRBD1. Per the germline V gene, CDR1 is LGHDT and CDR2 is YNNKEL (reference sequence). V dropped 3 bases and J dropped 9; count of bases not matched to a gene: 6. The CDR3 totals 13 residues.

The chain links TRBV7-2 to TRBJ2-1, with 8 positions matching TRBD1. CDR1 is SGHTA and CDR2 is FQGNSA in the germline V gene. The ends lost 0 bases at V and 7 bases at J; junction bases unmatched: 5. The CDR3 consists of 15 residues. CDR3 nucleotides: TGTGCCAGCAGCTTAGCGACAGGGGAACAGAATGAGCAGTTCTTC. The encoded protein is CASSLATGEQNEQFF.

The chain employs TRBV3-1 (or the pseudogene TRBV3-2) and TRBJ1-1, with unresolved D. Germline CDR1 and CDR2: LGHDT and YNNKEL (reference sequence). The CDR3 has 14 amino acids. Between the trimmed V and J ends, which lost 0 bases and 4 bases, there was a span of 9 bases. CDR3 amino acids: CASSQEMSITEAFF. The CDR3 nucleotides are TGTGCCAGCAGCCAAGAAATGAGCATCACTGAAGCTTTCTTT.

The chain joins TRBV19 to TRBJ2-5; D is undetermined. Germline V CDR1 and CDR2: LNHDA, SQIVND (reference sequence). The CDR3 covers 13 residues. V was shortened by 8 bases and J by 1 base, with 11 bases between the two germline ends. For the CDR3, the DNA is TGTGCCAGTGGGTTGAATATCCAAGAGACCCAGTACTTC. Its protein is CASGLNIQETQYF.

Comment on this clone: Mismatch with germline at one junction end may stem from a read error. The chain's CDR3 is CPSSPNGRGVGETQYF. The DNA of the CDR3 is TGTCCCAGCAGCCCCAACGGCCGGGGAGTGGGAGAGACCCAGTACTTC. The chain combines TRBV3-1 (or the pseudogene TRBV3-2) with TRBJ2-5; D might be TRBD2 (5 bases). CDR1 is LGHDT, CDR2 YNNKEL, per germline (reference sequence). This CDR3 has 16 amino acids.

The rearrangement links TRBV28 to TRBJ2-2; possibly TRBD2 for D (6 bases). V was cut by 4 bases and J by 7 bases, with 16 bases left in between. CDR3 length: 15 residues. Germline CDR1 is MDHEN and CDR2 is SYDVKM. The CDR3 reads CASSYSGRGLGELFF. CDR3 in DNA: TGTGCCAGCAGTTACTCTGGGCGGGGCCTCGGGGAGCTGTTTTTT.

This sequence joins TRBV4-1 and TRBJ1-1; 7 bases map to TRBD1. Trimming took 0 bases from V and 3 from J; bases not matched to a gene: 19. The CDR3 loop spans 20 amino acids. CDR1 is MGHRA and CDR2 is YSYEKL in the germline V gene. Here the CDR3 DNA reads TGCGCCAGCAGCCAAGATCTGCCTGTCAATGTACAGGGGTCGGACACTGAAGCTTTCTTT. Amino acids: CASSQDLPVNVQGSDTEAFF.

The genes are TRBV28 and TRBJ1-4; D is unresolved. V was shortened by 5 bases and J by 11 bases, with 15 bases between the two germline ends. CDR3 length: 13 amino acids. CDR1 MDHEN and CDR2 SYDVKM come from the germline V gene. CDR3 DNA sequence: TGTGCCAGCAGTCCCGGTCCTGGAAGGAAACTGTTTTTT. Its protein product is CASSPGPGRKLFF. Full variable domain (remainder filled in from reference TRBV28 and TRBJ1-4): DVKVTQSSRYLVKRTGEKVFLECVQDMDHENMFWYRQDPGLGLRLIYFSYDVKMKEKGDIPEGYSVSREKKERFSLILESASTNQTSMYLCASSPGPGRKLFFGSGTQLSVL.

V usage is TRBV28 and J usage is TRBJ2-1; D is unclear. Trimming removed 7 bases from V and 9 bases from J, with 25 bases in between. Germline CDR1 and CDR2: MDHEN and SYDVKM. CDR3 length equals 16 residues. Here the CDR3 reads CASNWGSGVGYGEQFF. CDR3 DNA: TGTGCCAGCAACTGGGGAAGTGGGGTAGGCTACGGTGAGCAGTTCTTC.